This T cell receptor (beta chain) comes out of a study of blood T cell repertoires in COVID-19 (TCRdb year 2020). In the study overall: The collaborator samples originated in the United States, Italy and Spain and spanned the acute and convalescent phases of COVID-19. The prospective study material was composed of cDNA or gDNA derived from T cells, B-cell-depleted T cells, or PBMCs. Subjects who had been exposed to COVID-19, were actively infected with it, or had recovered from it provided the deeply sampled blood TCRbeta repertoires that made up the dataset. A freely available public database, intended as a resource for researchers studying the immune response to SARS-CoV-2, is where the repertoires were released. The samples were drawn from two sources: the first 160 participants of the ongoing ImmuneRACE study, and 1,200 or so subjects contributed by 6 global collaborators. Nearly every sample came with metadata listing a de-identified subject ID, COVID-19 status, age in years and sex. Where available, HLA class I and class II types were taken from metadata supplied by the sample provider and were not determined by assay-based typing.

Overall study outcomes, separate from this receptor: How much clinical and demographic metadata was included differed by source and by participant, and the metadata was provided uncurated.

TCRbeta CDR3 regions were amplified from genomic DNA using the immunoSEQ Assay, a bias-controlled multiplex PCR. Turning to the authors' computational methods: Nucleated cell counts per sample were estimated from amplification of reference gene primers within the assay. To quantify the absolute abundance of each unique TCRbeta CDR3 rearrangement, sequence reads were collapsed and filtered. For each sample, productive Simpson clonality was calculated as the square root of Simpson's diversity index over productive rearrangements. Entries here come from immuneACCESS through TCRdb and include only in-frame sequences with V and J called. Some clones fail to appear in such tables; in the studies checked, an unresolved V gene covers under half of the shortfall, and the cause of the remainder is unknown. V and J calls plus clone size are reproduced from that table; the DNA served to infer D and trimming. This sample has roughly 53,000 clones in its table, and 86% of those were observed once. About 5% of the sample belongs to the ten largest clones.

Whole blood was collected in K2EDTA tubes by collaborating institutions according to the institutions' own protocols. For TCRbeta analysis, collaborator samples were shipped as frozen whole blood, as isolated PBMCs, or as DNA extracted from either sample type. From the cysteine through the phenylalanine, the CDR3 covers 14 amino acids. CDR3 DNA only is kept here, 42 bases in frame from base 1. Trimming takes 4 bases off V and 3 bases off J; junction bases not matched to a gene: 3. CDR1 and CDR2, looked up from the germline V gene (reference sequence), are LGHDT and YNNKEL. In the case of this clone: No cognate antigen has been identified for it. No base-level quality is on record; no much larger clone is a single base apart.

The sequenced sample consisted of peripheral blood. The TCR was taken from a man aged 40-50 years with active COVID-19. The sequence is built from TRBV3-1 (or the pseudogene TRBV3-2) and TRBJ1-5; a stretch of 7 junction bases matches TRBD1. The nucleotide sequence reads TGTGCCAGCAGCCTGGGACAGCTCAATCAGCCCCAGCATTTT. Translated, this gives CASSLGQLNQPQHF.